This T cell receptor (beta chain) is from a study of human T cells and chemical hapten exposure. TCRdb called the RACE reads again in MiXCR, with one record for every CDR3 protein. The sample carries a few hundred thousand distinct CDR3 sequences, about 6% recorded once. Only a few counts were recorded for this clonotype. Germline V gene lookup returns CDR1 LGHNA and CDR2 YNFKEQ. This CDR3 contains 19 residues. V trimming: 0 bases; J trimming: 3 bases; junction bases outside the gene matches: 12. The time point is: patch test 2, 6 weeks after DPC sensitization. Treatment indicated: therapeutic diphenylcyclopropenone sensitization with weekly scalp DPC. In every case, blood was obtained before the patch test was applied.

The sample was whole blood, taken in connection with sensitization to the hapten diphenylcyclopropenone (DPC). The chain links TRBV4-2 to TRBJ2-3, with 10 bases aligning to TRBD2. The TCR originated in a woman aged 18-29 years with alopecia areata. Some clones in this sample may be carry-over from other donors' samples. CDR3 coding DNA: TGTGCCAGCAGCCAAGACCCTAGCGGGGGTTTTCCCGAAACAGATACGCAGTATTTT. Translating it yields CASSQDPSGGFPETDTQYF.